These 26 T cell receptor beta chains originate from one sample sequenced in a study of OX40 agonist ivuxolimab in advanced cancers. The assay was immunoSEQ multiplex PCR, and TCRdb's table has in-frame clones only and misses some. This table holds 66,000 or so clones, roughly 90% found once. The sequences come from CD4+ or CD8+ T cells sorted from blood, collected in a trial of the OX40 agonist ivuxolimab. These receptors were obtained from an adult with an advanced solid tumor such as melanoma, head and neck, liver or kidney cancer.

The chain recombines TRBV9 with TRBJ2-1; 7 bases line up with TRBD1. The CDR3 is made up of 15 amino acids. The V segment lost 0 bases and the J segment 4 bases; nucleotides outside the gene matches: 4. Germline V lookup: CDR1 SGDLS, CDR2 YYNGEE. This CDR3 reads CASSVDSGGYNEQFF. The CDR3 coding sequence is TGTGCCAGCAGCGTAGATTCAGGGGGTTACAATGAGCAGTTCTTC. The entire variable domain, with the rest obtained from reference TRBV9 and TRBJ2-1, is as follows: DSGVTQTPKHLITATGQRVTLRCSPRSGDLSVYWYQQSLDQGLQFLIQYYNGEERAKGNILERFSAQQFPDLHSELNLSSLELGDSALYFCASSVDSGGYNEQFFGPGTRLTVL.

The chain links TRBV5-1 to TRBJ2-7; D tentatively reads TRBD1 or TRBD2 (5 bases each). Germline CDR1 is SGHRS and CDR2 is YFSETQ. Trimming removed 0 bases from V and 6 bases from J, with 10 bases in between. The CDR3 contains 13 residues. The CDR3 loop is CASSLVVGAEQYF. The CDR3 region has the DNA TGCGCCAGCAGCTTGGTAGTCGGGGCCGAGCAGTACTTC.

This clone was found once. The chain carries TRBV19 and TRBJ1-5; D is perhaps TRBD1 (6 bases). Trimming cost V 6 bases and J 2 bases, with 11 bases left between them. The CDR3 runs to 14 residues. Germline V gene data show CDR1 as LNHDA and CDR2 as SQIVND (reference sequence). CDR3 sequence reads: CASSDRFGNQPQHF. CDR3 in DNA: TGTGCCAGTAGCGACAGGTTCGGCAATCAGCCCCAGCATTTT.

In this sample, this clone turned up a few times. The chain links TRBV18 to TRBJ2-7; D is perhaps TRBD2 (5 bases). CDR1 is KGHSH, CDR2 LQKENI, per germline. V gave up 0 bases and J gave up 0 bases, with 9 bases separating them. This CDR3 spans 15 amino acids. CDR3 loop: CASSPPQRYSYEQYF. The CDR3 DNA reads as TGTGCCAGCTCACCACCCCAGCGGTACTCCTACGAGCAGTACTTC.

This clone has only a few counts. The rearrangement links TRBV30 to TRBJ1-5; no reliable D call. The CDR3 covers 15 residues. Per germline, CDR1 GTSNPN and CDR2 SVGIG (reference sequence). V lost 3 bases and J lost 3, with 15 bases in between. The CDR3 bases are TGTGCCTGGAGCCCCTCCGGGGTTGACAATCAGCCCCAGCATTTT. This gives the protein CAWSPSGVDNQPQHF.

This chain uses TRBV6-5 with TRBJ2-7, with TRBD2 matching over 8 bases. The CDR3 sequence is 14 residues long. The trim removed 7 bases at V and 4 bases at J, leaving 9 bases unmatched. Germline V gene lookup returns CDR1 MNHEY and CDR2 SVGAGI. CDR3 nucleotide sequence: TGTGCCAGCACGAACGGGGGGGCAGATTACGAGCAGTACTTC. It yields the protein CASTNGGADYEQYF.

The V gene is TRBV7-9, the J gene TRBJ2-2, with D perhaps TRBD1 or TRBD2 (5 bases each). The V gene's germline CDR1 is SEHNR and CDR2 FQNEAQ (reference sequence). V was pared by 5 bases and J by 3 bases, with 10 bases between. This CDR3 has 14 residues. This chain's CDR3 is CASSQMGDTGELFF. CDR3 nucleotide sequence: TGTGCCAGCAGCCAAATGGGGGACACCGGGGAGCTGTTTTTT.

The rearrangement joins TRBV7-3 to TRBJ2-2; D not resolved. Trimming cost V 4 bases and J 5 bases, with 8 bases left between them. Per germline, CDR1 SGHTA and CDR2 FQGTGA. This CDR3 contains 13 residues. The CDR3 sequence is CASSWDITGELFF. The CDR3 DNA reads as TGTGCCAGCAGCTGGGATATTACCGGGGAGCTGTTTTTT.

In DNA, the CDR3 is TGTGCCAGCAGCTTGACAGGGAACAATCAGCCCCAGCATTTT. Its protein product is CASSLTGNNQPQHF. This chain joins TRBV5-6 and TRBJ1-5; a possible D gene is TRBD1 (6 bases). Trimming stripped 1 base from V and 3 bases from J, with 8 bases between. Germline assignment: CDR1 SGHDT and CDR2 YYEEEE. The CDR3 runs 14 residues.

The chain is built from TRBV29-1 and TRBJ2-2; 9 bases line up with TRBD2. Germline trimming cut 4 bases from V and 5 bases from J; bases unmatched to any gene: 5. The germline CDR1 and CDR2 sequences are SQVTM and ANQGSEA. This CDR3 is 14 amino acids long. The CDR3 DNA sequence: TGCAGCGTTGGGAGCGGGGGGAGGACCGGGGAGCTGTTTTTT. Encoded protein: CSVGSGGRTGELFF.

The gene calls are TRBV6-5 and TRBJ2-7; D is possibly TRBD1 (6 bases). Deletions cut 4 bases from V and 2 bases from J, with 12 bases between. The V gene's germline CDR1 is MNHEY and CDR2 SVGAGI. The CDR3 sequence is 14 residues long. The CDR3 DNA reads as TGTGCCAGCAGTTTAGGGGGTACACCCTACGAGCAGTACTTC. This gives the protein CASSLGGTPYEQYF.

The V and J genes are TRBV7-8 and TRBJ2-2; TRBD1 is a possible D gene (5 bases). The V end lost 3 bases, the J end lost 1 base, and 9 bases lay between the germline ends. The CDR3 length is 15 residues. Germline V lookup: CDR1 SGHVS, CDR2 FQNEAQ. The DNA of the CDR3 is TGTGCCAGCAGCTTGACAGAGTTGAACACCGGGGAGCTGTTTTTT. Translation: CASSLTELNTGELFF.

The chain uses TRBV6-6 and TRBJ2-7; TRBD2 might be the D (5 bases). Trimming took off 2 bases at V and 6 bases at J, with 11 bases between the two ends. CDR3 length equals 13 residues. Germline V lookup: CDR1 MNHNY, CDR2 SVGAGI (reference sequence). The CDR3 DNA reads TGTGCCAGCAGTTACGGAACTGAGGGCGAGCAGTACTTC. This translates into CASSYGTEGEQYF.

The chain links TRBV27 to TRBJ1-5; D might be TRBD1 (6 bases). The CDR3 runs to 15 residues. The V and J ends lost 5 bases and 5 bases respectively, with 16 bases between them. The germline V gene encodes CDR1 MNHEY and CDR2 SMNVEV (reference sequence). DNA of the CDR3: TGTGCCAGCAGTATAAGGGGGTGGGGGGATCAGCCCCAGCATTTT. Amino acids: CASSIRGWGDQPQHF.

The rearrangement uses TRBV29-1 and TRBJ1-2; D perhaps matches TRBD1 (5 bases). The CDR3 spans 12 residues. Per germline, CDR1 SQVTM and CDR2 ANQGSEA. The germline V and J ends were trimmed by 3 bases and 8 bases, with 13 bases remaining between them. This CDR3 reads CSVDFWGAGYTF. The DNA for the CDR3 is TGCAGCGTTGATTTCTGGGGCGCAGGCTACACCTTC.

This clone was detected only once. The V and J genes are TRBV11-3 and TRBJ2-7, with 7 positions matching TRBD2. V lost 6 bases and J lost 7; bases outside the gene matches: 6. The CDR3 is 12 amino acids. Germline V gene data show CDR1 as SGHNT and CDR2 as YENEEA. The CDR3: CASSPSGGEQYF. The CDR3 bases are TGTGCCAGCAGTCCGTCGGGGGGTGAGCAGTACTTC. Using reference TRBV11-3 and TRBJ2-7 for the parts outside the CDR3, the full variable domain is EAGVVQSPRYKIIEKKQPVAFWCNPISGHNTLYWYLQNLGQGPELLIRYENEEAVDDSQLPKDRFSAERLKGVDSTLKIQPAELGDSAVYLCASSPSGGEQYFGPGTRLTVT.

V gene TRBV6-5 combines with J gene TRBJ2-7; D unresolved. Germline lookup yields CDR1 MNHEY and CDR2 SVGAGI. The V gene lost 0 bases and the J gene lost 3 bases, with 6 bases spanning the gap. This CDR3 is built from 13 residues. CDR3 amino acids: CASSYSSDYEQYF. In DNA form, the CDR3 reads TGTGCCAGCAGTTACTCTTCCGACTACGAGCAGTACTTC.

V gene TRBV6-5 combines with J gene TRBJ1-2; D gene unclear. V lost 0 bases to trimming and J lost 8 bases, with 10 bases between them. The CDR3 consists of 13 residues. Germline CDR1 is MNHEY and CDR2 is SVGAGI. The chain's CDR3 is CASSYSLGSGYTF. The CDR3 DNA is TGTGCCAGCAGTTACTCCCTCGGGTCGGGCTACACCTTC.

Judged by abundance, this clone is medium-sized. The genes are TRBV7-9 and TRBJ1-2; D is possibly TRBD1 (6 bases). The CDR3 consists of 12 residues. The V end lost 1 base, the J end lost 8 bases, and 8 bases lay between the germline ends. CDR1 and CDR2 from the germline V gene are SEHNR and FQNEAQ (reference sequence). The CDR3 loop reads CASSLEQGGYTF. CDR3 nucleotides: TGTGCCAGCAGCTTAGAGCAGGGGGGCTACACCTTC.

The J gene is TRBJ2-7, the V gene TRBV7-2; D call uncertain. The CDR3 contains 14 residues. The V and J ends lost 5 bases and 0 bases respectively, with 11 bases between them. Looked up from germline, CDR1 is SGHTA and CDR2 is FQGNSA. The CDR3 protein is CASSLDKNSYEQYF. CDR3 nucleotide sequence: TGTGCCAGCAGCCTCGACAAAAACTCCTACGAGCAGTACTTC. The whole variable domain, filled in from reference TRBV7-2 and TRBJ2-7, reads GAGVSQSPSNKVTEKGKDVELRCDPISGHTALYWYRQSLGQGLEFLIYFQGNSAPDKSGLPSDRFSAERTGGSVSTLTIQRTQQEDSAVYLCASSLDKNSYEQYFGPGTRLTVT.

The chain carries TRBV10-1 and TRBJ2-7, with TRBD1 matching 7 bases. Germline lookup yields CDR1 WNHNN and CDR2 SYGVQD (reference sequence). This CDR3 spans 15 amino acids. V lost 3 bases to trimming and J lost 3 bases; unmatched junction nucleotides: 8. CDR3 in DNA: TGCGCCAGCAGTGACCACGGGACAGTGGACTACGAGCAGTACTTC. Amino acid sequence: CASSDHGTVDYEQYF.

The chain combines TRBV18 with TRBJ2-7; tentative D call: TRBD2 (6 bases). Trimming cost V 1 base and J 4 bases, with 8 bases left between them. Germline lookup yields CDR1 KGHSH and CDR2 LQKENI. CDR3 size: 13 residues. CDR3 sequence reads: CASSPREAYEQYF. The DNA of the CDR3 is TGTGCCAGCTCACCACGGGAGGCTTACGAGCAGTACTTC.

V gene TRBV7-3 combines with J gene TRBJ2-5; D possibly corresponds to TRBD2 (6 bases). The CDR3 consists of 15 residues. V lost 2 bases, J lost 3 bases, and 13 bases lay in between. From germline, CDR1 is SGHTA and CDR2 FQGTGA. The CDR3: CASSLGAGLKETQYF. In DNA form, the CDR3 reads TGTGCCAGCAGCTTAGGGGCGGGACTGAAAGAGACCCAGTACTTC.

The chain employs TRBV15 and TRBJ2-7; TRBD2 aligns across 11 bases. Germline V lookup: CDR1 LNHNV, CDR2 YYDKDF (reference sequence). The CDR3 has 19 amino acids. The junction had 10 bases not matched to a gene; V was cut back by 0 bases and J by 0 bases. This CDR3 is CATSRDGRLAGGSSYEQYF. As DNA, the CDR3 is TGTGCCACCAGCAGAGATGGTCGGCTAGCGGGAGGTTCCTCCTACGAGCAGTACTTC.

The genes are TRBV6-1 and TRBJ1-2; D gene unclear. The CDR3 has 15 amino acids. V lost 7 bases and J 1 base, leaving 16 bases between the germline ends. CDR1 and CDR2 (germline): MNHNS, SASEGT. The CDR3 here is CASIRPEGVNYGYTF. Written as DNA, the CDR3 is TGTGCCAGCATCCGTCCGGAAGGAGTTAACTATGGCTACACCTTC.

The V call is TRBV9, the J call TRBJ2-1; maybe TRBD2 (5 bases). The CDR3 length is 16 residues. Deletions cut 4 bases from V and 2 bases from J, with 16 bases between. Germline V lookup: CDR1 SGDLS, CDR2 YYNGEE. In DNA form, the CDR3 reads TGTGCCAGCAGCTGGAGTGAAGGACTCACCTACAATGAGCAGTTCTTC. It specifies CASSWSEGLTYNEQFF.